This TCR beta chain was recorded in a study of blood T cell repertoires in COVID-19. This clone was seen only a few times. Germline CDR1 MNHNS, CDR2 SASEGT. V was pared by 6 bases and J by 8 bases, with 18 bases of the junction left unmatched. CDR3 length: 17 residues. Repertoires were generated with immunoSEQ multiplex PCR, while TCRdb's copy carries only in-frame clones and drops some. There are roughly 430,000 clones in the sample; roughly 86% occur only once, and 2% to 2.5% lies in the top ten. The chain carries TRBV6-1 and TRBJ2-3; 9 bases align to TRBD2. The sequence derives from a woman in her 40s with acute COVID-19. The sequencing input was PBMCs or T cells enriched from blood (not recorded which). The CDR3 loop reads CASSESGTSHRRVTQYF. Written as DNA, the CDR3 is TGTGCCAGCAGCGAATCCGGGACTAGCCACCGCAGGGTTACGCAGTATTTT.